These 4 T cell receptor beta chains came from one sample sequenced in a study of a mutant IDH1 vaccine in newly diagnosed glioma. No antigen has been identified for these receptors. Time point defined: week 5, during vaccination. The content of each vaccine dose was 300 ug of mutant IDH1 20-mer peptide, and topical imiquimod accompanied it. TCRdb's copy holds only in-frame clones and misses some; the assay was immunoSEQ multiplex PCR. The sample holds around 52,000 clones, more than 80% seen once. Source: PBMCs, taken from a glioma patient whose treatment included an IDH1 peptide vaccine. The receptors stem from a woman in her thirties or forties with glioma.

The chain joins TRBV10-1 to TRBJ2-2; 10 nucleotides align to TRBD2. The junction had 3 bases not matched to a gene; V was cut back by 2 bases and J by 6 bases. Germline V CDR1 and CDR2: WNHNN, SYGVQD (reference sequence). The length of the CDR3 is 15 residues. CDR3 coding DNA: TGCGCCAGCAGTGAGCAGCGGGGGGGGGCCGGGGAGCTGTTTTTT. It translates to CASSEQRGGAGELFF.

V and J are TRBV9 and TRBJ1-1; D is ambiguous. With 0 bases removed from V and 0 bases from J, the gap between germline ends came to 21 bases. CDR1 and CDR2 from the germline V gene are SGDLS and YYNGEE. This CDR3 has 19 amino acids. Here the CDR3 reads CASSVDGYGSIGMNTEAFF. CDR3 DNA: TGTGCCAGCAGCGTAGACGGGTACGGTAGCATCGGCATGAACACTGAAGCTTTCTTT.

The chain joins TRBV20-1 to TRBJ1-2, with TRBD1 identical over 8 bases. V lost 6 bases and J lost 7; bases outside the gene matches: 4. Germline-derived CDR1 and CDR2 are DFQATT and SNEGSKA (reference sequence). This CDR3 is built from 11 residues. CDR3 sequence reads: CSATDRAGYTF. DNA for the CDR3: TGCAGTGCCACGGACAGGGCTGGCTACACCTTC.

The J gene is TRBJ1-1, the V gene TRBV10-3, with 7 bases identical to TRBD1. Germline-derived CDR1 and CDR2 are ENHRY and SYGVKD. V shed 4 bases, J shed 1 base, and the junction held 15 bases outside the gene matches. The CDR3 extends over 18 amino acids. Here the CDR3 reads CAISAESYNRGWNTEAFF. CDR3 DNA: TGTGCCATCAGTGCGGAGTCCTACAACAGGGGTTGGAACACTGAAGCTTTCTTT.